The 2 T cell receptor beta chains given below trace back to one sample, sequenced in a study of blood T cell repertoires in COVID-19. Clones were sequenced by immunoSEQ multiplex PCR, and TCRdb holds only the in-frame ones, with some missing. The sample contains over 70,000 clones, 77% of which appear only once. The source material was peripheral blood. The receptors come from a woman aged 80 or over with acute or convalescent COVID-19.

This clone was counted a single time. The same CDR3 can be traced to other DNA sequences in this sample. The rearrangement links TRBV7-9 to TRBJ2-7; the match to TRBD2 covers 7 bases. The CDR3 is 16 residues long. CDR1 is SEHNR and CDR2 is FQNEAQ in the germline V gene (reference sequence). The V gene end was trimmed by 6 bases and the J gene end by 3 bases; junction bases not matched to a gene: 14. The chain's CDR3 is CASSSALGGRGYEQYF. The CDR3, as DNA: TGTGCCAGCAGTTCAGCCCTCGGCGGGAGAGGCTACGAGCAGTACTTC.

The rearrangement joins TRBV28 to TRBJ2-1; TRBD2 matches at 8 bases. This CDR3 region has 16 residues. With 2 bases clipped from V and 7 bases from J, the junction kept 10 bases outside the gene matches. CDR1 is MDHEN, CDR2 SYDVKM, per germline. The CDR3 loop is CASSLLGGGLGNEQFF. In DNA, the CDR3 is TGTGCCAGCAGTTTACTTGGCGGGGGGCTGGGAAATGAGCAGTTCTTC.